What follows is one T cell receptor (beta chain) and its context. What it binds is unknown. After removal of 4 bases from V and 4 bases from J, the junction contained 10 bases not matched to a gene. The CDR3 loop spans 16 amino acids. Germline-derived CDR1 and CDR2 are MDHEN and SYDVKM. The data originate from a study of response to subunit inactivated influenza vaccine. MiXCR, run by TCRdb on the RT-PCR reads, gives a single entry per CDR3 protein. The data show approximately 520,000 distinct CDR3 sequences, about 25% seen once. Notes on the study in general: Authors suggested seasonal influenza vaccinations each recruit few new T cells.

The sequences come from CD4+ T cells sorted from PBMCs, collected 5 to 6 days after vaccination. The clonotype originates from a man aged 45-60 years who received an inactivated influenza vaccine. This sequence joins TRBV28 and TRBJ1-3; 7 bases map to TRBD1. This CDR3 reads CASSYGAGGLGNTIYF. The CDR3 nucleotides read TGTGCCAGCAGTTATGGGGCAGGGGGGTTAGGAAACACCATATATTTT. Filled out from reference TRBV28 and TRBJ1-3, the complete variable domain reads DVKVTQSSRYLVKRTGEKVFLECVQDMDHENMFWYRQDPGLGLRLIYFSYDVKMKEKGDIPEGYSVSREKKERFSLILESASTNQTSMYLCASSYGAGGLGNTIYFGEGSWLTVV.